This entry concerns a single T cell receptor (beta chain). The germline V gene has CDR1 MDHEN and CDR2 SYDVKM. The CDR3 runs 13 residues. Trimming removed 7 bases at V and 6 bases at J, with 16 bases between. The data stem from a study of shared clonotypes between healthy human individuals. On the study more broadly: The people who gave samples were a couple of women and a few men aged 18 to 49.

Ten immunoSEQ deep assay plates were used to sequence unsorted PBMC DNA. Produced via immunoSEQ multiplex PCR; TCRdb's table is partial and in-frame only. The sample has about 450,000 clones; about 76% are singletons. Adult Caucasians living in Nashville, Tennessee made up all of the donors. Sequenced material: PBMCs. The sequence came from a woman in her thirties or forties in good health. Some clones in this sample may be carry-over from other donors' samples. The chain couples TRBV28 to TRBJ2-7, with TRBD1 as a possible D gene (5 bases). CDR3 DNA sequence: TGTGCCAGCATTTCCCCAGGGAAGGGCGAGCAGTACTTC. This translates into CASISPGKGEQYF.